This TCR beta chain was identified during a study of Graves' ophthalmopathy and Graves' hyperthyroidism. The authors amplified TCR beta CDR3 regions from RNA transcripts. The workflow started with a first-round RT-PCR run with HTBI primers and then moved on to a second-round multiplex PCR. TCRdb independently ran MiXCR on the multiplex PCR reads; one entry per CDR3 protein. Among hundreds of thousands of distinct CDR3 sequences, 20% to 25% were seen once, and the ten largest hold roughly 3%. This clonotype was seen ten or more times. The antigen remains undetermined. V lost 0 bases and J lost 4, with 6 bases in between. Per the germline V gene, CDR1 is LNHNV and CDR2 is YYDKDF (reference sequence). The CDR3 is made up of 13 amino acids. No donor had other autoimmune disease, uncontrolled infection, pregnancy or lactation. Whole-study findings and limits: Cross-validated, the 13-signature model showed 87.88%/81.08% sensitivity/specificity, and 80%/75% in the test set.

The clonotype comes from a woman younger than 30 with stable Graves' hyperthyroidism. V usage is TRBV15 and J usage is TRBJ1-1; D gene uncertain. The sample comprised peripheral blood. The CDR3 DNA reads as TGTGCCACCAGCAGAGATGATGGCACTGAAGCTTTCTTT. As protein: CATSRDDGTEAFF.